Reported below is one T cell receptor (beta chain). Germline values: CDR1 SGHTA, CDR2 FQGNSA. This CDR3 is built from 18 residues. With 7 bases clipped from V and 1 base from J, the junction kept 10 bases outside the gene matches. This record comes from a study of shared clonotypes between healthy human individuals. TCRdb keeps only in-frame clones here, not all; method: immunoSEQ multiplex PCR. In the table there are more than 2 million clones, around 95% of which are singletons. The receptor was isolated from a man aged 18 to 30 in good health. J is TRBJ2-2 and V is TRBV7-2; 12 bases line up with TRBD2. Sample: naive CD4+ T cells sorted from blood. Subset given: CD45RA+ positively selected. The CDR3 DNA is TGTGCCAGCACACTGAAGACTAGCGGGGGTGGGAACACCGGGGAGCTGTTTTTT. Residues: CASTLKTSGGGNTGELFF.